Listed below are T cell receptor beta chains from one sample, sequenced in a study of T cell responses to AZD1222 COVID-19 vaccine. Profiling relied on immunoSEQ multiplex PCR, and the TCRdb table lists in-frame clones only, not all of them. The table lists roughly 120,000 clones, nearly 90% of them singletons. The sample in question was peripheral blood, obtained on day 0 of MenACWY control vaccination. The receptors derive from an adult in good health. Each CDR3 is given with its conserved first and last residue. D genes are given only for firm matches. The size field is filled for only some rows; it gives once, few, many or a size class.

>.|TRBJ2-3|TRBV19|.
TGTGCCAGTAGGGGCAGAGTCACAGATACGCAGTATTTT
CASRGRVTDTQYF
>.|TRBJ2-2|TRBV6-5|.
TGTGCCAGCACGGAAGGACCGAACACCGGGGAGCTGTTTTTT
CASTEGPNTGELFF
>.|TRBJ2-2|TRBV7-2|.
TGTGCCAGCAGCTCCCGCCGGCTGCGGACCGGGGAGCTGTTTTTT
CASSSRRLRTGELFF
>.|TRBJ1-1|TRBV6-5|.
TGTGCCAGCTCAAAACACCGGGACATGAACACTGAAGCTTTCTTT
CASSKHRDMNTEAFF
>TRBD1|TRBJ1-5|TRBV6-2/TRBV6-3|.
TGTGCCAGCAGTTCACGAGGACAGGGGGCTTTACAGCCCCAGCATTTT
CASSSRGQGALQPQHF
>.|TRBJ2-7|TRBV5-1|.
TGCGCCAGCAGCTTGGACCCAATCTCCTACGAGCAGTACTTC
CASSLDPISYEQYF
>.|TRBJ2-7|TRBV30|.
TGTGCCTGGAATCCGGGGAGAGGCTACGAGCAGTACTTC
CAWNPGRGYEQYF
>TRBD1|TRBJ2-7|TRBV4-3|.
TGCGCCAGCAGCCAAGACGGGACAGTTCGGTACGAGCAGTACTTC
CASSQDGTVRYEQYF
>.|TRBJ2-5|TRBV7-7|once
TGTGCCAGCAGCTTGGGCTTGCGGGAGACCCAGTACTTC
CASSLGLRETQYF
>.|TRBJ1-2|TRBV4-1|many
TGCGCCAGCAGAAACCTCCTTGGCCAGAACTATGGCTACACCTTC
CASRNLLGQNYGYTF
>TRBD1|TRBJ1-5|TRBV5-4|.
TGTGCCAGCAGCTTGGGGACAGGATATAATCAGCCCCAGCATTTT
CASSLGTGYNQPQHF
>.|TRBJ2-7|TRBV5-4|once
TGTGCCAGCAGCTTGGAGGTGACTCCTGGGGAGCAGTACTTC
CASSLEVTPGEQYF
>.|TRBJ1-3|TRBV27|.
TGTGCCAGCAGTTTACGGGGTTCTCCTGGAAACACCATATATTTT
CASSLRGSPGNTIYF
>TRBD1|TRBJ1-1|TRBV28|.
TGTGCCAGCAGTTTATACCCTCTTCCGGGACAGATCAACACTGAAGCTTTCTTT
CASSLYPLPGQINTEAFF
>TRBD1|TRBJ1-2|TRBV30|.
TGTGCCTGGAGGACAGGGGGCTTCTATGGCTACACCTTC
CAWRTGGFYGYTF
>.|TRBJ2-1|TRBV28|.
TGTGCCAGCACCGAGTTTCGAGCGAGCTCCTACAATGAGCAGTTCTTC
CASTEFRASSYNEQFF
>.|TRBJ2-7|TRBV5-1|.
TGCGCCAGACGCTGGTACGAGCAGTACTTC
CARRWYEQYF
>.|TRBJ2-7|TRBV28|.
TGTGCCAGCATGCTCCCGGCCTCCTACGAGCAGTACTTC
CASMLPASYEQYF
>TRBD1|TRBJ2-7|TRBV10-3|.
TGTGCCATCAGGAGGGGGACAGCCTACGAGCAGTACTTC
CAIRRGTAYEQYF
>.|TRBJ2-7|TRBV5-6|.
TGTGCCAGCAGCTTGGGGTCCGGCGAGCAGTACTTC
CASSLGSGEQYF
>TRBD1|TRBJ1-2|TRBV11-2|.
TGTGCCAGCAGCCCGGGACAGGACTATGGCTACACCTTC
CASSPGQDYGYTF
>.|TRBJ1-6|TRBV5-4|.
TGTGCCAGCAGCTTGGATGGGCGTTTTGTTTCACCCCTCCACTTT
CASSLDGRFVSPLHF
>.|TRBJ1-2|TRBV5-4|.
TGTGCCAGCAGCTTGGGCGGACCCTATGGCTACACCTTC
CASSLGGPYGYTF
>.|TRBJ1-1|TRBV5-4|.
TGTGCCAGCAGCCCCCCGCTCGGGGACACTGAAGCTTTCTTT
CASSPPLGDTEAFF
>TRBD1|TRBJ1-5|TRBV7-9|once
TGTGCCAACAGCTCTACAGGGGAAGGGAATCAGCCCCAGCATTTT
CANSSTGEGNQPQHF
>.|TRBJ2-6|TRBV19|.
TGTGCCAGTAGTATGACAGGTTTGGGATCTGGGGCCAACGTCCTGACTTTC
CASSMTGLGSGANVLTF
>TRBD1|TRBJ2-7|TRBV25-1|.
TGTGCCAGCAGTAAGGGGGCCCCCTACGAGCAGTACTTC
CASSKGAPYEQYF